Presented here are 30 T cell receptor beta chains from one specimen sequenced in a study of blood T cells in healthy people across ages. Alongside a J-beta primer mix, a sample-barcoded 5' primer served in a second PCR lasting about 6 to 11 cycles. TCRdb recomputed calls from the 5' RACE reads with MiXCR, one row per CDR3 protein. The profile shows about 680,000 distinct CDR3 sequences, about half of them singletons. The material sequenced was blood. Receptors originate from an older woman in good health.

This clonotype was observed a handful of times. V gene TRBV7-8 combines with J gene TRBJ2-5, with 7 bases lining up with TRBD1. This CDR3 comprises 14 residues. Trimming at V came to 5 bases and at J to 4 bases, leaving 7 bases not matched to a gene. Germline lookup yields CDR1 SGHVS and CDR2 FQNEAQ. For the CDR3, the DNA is TGTGCCAGCAGCCTCCAGACAGGGAGAGAGACCCAGTACTTC. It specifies CASSLQTGRETQYF.

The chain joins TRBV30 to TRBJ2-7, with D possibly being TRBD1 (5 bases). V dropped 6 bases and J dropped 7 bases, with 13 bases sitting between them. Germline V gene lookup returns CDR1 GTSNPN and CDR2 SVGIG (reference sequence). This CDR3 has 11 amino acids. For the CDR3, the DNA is TGTGCCTGCAAAGGGGTCCGGGAGCAGTACTTC. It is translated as CACKGVREQYF.

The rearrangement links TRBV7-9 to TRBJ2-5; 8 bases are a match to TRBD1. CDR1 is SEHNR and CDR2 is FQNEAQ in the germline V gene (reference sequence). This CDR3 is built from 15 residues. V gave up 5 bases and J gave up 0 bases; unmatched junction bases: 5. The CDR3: CASSPGDRYQETQYF. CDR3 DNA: TGTGCCAGCAGCCCTGGGGACAGGTACCAAGAGACCCAGTACTTC.

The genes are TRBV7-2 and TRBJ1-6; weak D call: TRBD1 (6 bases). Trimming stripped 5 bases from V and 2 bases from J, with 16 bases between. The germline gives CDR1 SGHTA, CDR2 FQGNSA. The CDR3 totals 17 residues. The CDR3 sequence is CASSPYPGGPYNSPLHF. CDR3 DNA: TGTGCCAGCAGCCCCTATCCGGGGGGGCCCTATAATTCACCCCTCCACTTT.

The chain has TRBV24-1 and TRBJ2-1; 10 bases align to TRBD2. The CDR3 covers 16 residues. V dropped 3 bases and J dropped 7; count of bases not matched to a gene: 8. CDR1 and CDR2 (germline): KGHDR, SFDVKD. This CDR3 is CATSDPQAGGRNEQFF. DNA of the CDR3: TGTGCCACCAGTGATCCCCAAGCGGGAGGGAGGAATGAGCAGTTCTTC.

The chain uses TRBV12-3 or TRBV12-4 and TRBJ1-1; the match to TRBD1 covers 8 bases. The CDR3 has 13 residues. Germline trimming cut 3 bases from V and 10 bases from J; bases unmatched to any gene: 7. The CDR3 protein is CASSFGQGRGAFF. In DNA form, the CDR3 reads TGTGCCAGCAGTTTTGGACAGGGAAGAGGAGCTTTCTTT.

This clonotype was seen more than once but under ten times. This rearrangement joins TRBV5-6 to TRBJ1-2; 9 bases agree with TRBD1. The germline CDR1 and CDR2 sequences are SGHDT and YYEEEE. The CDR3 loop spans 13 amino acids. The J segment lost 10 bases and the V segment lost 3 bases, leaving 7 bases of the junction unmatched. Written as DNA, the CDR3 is TGTGCCAGCAGCTCGACCGGGACAGGGCTCTACACCTTC. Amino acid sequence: CASSSTGTGLYTF.

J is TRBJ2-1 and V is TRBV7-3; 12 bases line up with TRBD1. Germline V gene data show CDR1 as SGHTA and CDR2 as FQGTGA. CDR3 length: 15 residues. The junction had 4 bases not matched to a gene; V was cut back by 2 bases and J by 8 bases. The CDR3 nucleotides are TGTGCCAGCAGCTTACTCGGGACAGGGGGCGATGAGCAGTTCTTC. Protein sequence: CASSLLGTGGDEQFF. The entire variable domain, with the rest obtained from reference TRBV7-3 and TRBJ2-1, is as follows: GAGVSQTPSNKVTEKGKYVELRCDPISGHTALYWYRQSLGQGPEFLIYFQGTGAADDSGLPNDRFFAVRPEGSVSTLKIQRTERGDSAVYLCASSLLGTGGDEQFFGPGTRLTVL.

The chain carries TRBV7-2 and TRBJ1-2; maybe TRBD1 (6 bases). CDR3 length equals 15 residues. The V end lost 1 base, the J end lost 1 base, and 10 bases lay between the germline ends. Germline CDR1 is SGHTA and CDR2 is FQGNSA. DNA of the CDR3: TGTGCCAGCAGCTTAGTTGGGGGCTTTAACTATGGCTACACCTTC. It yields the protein CASSLVGGFNYGYTF.

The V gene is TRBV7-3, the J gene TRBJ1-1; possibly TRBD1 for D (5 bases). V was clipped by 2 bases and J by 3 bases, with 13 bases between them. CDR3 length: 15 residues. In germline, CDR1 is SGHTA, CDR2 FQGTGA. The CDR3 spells CASSLDWDGDTEAFF. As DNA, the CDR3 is TGTGCCAGCAGCTTAGATTGGGACGGGGACACTGAAGCTTTCTTT. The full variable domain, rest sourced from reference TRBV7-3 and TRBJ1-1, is GAGVSQTPSNKVTEKGKYVELRCDPISGHTALYWYRQSLGQGPEFLIYFQGTGAADDSGLPNDRFFAVRPEGSVSTLKIQRTERGDSAVYLCASSLDWDGDTEAFFGQGTRLTVV.

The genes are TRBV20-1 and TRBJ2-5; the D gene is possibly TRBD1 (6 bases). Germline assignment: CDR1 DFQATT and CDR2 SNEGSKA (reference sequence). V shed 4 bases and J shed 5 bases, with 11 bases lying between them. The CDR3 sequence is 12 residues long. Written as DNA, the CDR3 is TGCAGTGCTACGGACAGAACTGAGACCCAGTACTTC. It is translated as CSATDRTETQYF.

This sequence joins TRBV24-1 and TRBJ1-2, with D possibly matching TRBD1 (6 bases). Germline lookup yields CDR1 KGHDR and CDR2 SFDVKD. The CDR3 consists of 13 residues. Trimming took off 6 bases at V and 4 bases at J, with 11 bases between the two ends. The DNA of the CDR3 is TGTGCCACCAGTTCCCAGGACAGCTATGGCTACACCTTC. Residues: CATSSQDSYGYTF.

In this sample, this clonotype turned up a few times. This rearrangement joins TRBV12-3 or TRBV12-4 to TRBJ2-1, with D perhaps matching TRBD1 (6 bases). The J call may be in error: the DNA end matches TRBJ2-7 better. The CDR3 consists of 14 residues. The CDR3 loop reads CASSFQGPYNEQYF. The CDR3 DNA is TGTGCCAGCAGTTTTCAGGGGCCCTACAATGAGCAGTACTTC.

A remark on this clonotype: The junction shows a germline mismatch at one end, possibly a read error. The DNA for the CDR3 is TGTGCCGGCAGCGCAGGGGGCGCCGGGGAAAAACTGTTTTTT. Translation: CAGSAGGAGEKLFF. V and J are TRBV5-6 and TRBJ1-4; 8 bases line up with TRBD1. The length of the CDR3 is 14 residues. Germline CDR1 SGHDT, CDR2 YYEEEE.

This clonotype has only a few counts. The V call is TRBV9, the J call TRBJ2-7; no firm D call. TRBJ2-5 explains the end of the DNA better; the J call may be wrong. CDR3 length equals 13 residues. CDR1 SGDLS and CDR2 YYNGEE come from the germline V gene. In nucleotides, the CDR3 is TGTGCCAGCAGTCAGGATCGGTCAGAGACCCAGTACTTC. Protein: CASSQDRSETQYF.

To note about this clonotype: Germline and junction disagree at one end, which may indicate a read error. CDR3 nucleotides: TGCCCTCAGCGAGTACTCAATGAAAAACTGTTTTTT. Protein product: CPQRVLNEKLFF. The chain links TRBV24-1 to TRBJ1-4; no clear D gene. The CDR3 extends over 12 amino acids. CDR1 is KGHDR, CDR2 SFDVKD, per germline.

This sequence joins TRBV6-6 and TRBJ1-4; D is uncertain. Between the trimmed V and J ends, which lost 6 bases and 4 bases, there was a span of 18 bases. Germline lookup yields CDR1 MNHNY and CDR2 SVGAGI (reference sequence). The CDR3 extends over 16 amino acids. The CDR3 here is CASRPQTATDNEKLFF. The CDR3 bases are TGTGCCAGCAGACCACAGACGGCGACCGATAATGAAAAACTGTTTTTT.

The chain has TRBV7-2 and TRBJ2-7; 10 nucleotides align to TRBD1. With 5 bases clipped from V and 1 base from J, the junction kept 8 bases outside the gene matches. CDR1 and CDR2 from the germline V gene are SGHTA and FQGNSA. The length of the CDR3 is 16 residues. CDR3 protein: CASSGRTGGTSYEQYF. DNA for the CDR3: TGTGCCAGCAGCGGACGGACAGGGGGGACTTCCTACGAGCAGTACTTC.

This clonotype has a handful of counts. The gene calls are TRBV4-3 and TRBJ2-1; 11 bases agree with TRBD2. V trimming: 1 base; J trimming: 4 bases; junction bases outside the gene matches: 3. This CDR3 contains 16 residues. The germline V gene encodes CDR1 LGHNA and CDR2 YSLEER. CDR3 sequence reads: CASSQVSGRGYNEQFF. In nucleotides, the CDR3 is TGCGCCAGCAGCCAAGTTAGCGGGAGGGGTTACAATGAGCAGTTCTTC.

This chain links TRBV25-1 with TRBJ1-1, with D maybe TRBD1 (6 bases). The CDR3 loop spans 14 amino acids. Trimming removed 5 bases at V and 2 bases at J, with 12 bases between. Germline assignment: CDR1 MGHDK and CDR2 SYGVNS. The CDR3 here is CASSRSGVNTEAFF. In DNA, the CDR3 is TGTGCCAGCAGTAGGTCAGGGGTAAACACTGAAGCTTTCTTT.

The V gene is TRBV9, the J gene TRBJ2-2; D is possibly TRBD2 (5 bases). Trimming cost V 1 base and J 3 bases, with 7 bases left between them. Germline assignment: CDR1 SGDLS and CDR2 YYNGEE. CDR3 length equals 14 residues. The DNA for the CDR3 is TGTGCCAGCAGCGTAAAGGGAGACACCGGGGAGCTGTTTTTT. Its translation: CASSVKGDTGELFF.

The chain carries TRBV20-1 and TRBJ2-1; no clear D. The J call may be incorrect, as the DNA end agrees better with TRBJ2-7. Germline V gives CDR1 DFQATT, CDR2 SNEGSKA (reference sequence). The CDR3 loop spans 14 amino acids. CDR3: CSASRRHSYNEQYF. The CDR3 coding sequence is TGCAGTGCTAGCCGGAGACACTCCTACAATGAGCAGTACTTC.

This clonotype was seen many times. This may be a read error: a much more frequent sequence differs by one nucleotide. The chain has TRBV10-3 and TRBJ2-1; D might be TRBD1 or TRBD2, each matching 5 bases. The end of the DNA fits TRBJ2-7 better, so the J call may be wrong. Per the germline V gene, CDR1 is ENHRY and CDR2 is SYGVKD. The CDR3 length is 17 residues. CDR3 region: CAISVLGTESSYNEQYF. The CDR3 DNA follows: TGTGCCATCAGTGTCCTTGGGACGGAGAGCTCCTACAATGAGCAGTACTTC.

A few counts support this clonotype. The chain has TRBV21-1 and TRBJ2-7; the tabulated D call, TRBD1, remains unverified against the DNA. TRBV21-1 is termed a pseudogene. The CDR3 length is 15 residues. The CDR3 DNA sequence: TGTGCCAGCAGCAAACAGGGGGCGCGGGCCTACGAGCAGTACTTC. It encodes CASSKQGARAYEQYF.

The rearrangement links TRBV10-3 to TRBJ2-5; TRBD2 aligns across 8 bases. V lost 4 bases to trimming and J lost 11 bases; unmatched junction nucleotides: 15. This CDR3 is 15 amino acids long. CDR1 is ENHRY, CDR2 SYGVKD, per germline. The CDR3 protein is CAISGRTSRLNEQYF. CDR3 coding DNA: TGTGCCATCAGTGGGAGGACTAGCCGCCTGAATGAGCAGTACTTC.

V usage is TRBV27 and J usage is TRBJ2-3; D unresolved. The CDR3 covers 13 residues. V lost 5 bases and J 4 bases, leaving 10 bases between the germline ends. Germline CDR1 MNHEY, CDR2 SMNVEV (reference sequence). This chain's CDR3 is CASSPSIADTQYF. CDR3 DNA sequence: TGTGCCAGCAGTCCCAGCATAGCAGATACGCAGTATTTT.

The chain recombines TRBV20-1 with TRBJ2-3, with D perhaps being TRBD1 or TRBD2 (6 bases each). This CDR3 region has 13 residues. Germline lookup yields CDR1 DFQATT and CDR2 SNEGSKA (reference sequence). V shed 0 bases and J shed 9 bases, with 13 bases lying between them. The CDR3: CSARDSVGGTQYF. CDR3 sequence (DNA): TGCAGTGCTAGAGATTCGGTAGGGGGGACGCAGTATTTT.

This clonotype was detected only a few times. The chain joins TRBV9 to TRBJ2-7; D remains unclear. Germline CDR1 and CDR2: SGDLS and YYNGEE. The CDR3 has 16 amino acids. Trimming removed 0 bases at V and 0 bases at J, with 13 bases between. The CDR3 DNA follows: TGTGCCAGCAGCGTAGACACCGGGTGGAGCTCCTACGAGCAGTACTTC. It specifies CASSVDTGWSSYEQYF.

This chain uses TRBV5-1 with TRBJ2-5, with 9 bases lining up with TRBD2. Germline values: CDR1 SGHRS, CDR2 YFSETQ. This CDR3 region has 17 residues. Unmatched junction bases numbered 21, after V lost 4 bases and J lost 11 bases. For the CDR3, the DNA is TGCGCCAGCAGCGTTGGACACGATAGCGGGAGTCTGGGTGAGCAGTACTTC. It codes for CASSVGHDSGSLGEQYF.

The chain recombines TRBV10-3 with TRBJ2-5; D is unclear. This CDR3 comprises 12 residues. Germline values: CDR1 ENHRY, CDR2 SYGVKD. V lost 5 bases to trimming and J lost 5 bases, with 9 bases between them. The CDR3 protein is CAISLKKETQYF. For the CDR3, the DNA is TGTGCCATCAGTCTGAAAAAGGAGACCCAGTACTTC.